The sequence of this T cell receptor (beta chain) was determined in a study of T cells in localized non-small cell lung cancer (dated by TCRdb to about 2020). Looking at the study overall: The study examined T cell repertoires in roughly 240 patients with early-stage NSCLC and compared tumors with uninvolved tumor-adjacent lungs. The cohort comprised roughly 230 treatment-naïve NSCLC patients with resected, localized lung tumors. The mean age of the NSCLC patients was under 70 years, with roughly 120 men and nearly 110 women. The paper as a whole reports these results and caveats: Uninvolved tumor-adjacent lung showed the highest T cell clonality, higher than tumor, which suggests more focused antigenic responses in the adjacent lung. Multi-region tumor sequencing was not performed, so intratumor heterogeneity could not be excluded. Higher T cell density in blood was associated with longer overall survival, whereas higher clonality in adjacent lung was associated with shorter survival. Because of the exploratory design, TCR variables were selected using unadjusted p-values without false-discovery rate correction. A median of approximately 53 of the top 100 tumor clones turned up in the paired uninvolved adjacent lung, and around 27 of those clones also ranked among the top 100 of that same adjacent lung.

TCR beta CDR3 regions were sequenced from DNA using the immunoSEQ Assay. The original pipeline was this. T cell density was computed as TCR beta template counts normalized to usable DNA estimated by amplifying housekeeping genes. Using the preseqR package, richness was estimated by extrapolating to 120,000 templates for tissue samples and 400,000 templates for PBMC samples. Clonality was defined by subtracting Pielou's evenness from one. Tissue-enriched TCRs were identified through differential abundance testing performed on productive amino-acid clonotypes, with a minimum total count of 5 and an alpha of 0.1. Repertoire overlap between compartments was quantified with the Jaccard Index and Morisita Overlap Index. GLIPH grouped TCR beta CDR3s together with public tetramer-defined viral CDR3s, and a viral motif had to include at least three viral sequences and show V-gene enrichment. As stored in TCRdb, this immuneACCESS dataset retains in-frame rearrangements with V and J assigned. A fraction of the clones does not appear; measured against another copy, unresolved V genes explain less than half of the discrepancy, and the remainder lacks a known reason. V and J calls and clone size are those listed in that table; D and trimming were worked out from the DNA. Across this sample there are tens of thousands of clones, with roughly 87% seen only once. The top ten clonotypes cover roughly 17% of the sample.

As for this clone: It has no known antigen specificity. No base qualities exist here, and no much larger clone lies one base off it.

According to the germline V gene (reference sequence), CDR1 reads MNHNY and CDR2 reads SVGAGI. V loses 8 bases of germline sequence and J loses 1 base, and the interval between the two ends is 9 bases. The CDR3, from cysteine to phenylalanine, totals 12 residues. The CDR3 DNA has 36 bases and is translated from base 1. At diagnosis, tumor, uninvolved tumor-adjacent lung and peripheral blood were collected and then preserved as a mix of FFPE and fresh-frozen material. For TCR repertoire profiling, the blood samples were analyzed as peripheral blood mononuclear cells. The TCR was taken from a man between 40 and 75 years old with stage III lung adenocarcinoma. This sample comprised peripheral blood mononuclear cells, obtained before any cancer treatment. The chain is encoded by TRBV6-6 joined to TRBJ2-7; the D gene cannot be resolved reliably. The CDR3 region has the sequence CASVGNSYEQYF. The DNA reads TGTGCCAGCGTCGGAAATTCCTACGAGCAGTACTTC.